What follows are 28 T cell receptor beta chains derived from one specimen sequenced in a study of T cell clonality in common variable immunodeficiency. General study results and limits: In common variable immunodeficiency, TCR beta chains reportedly carried fewer deletions and N-nucleotide insertions.

For these TCRs, the target antigens are not known. Data came from immunoSEQ multiplex PCR; TCRdb stores just in-frame clones and leaves some out. Altogether about 42,000 clones were found in the sample, and no singletons occur. Material for sequencing was peripheral blood mononuclear cells. The source of these receptors is a human donor with common variable immunodeficiency.

This clone has a handful of counts. The CDR3 goes on 3 residues after the read ends, and that part is filled in from the germline J gene. The chain carries TRBV19 and TRBJ2-1; 10 bases line up with TRBD2. The V gene's germline CDR1 is LNHDA and CDR2 SQIVND (reference sequence). CDR3 length: 14 residues. V was clipped by 7 bases and J by 3 bases; unmatched bases: 3. CDR3 protein: CASTPSGSYNEQFF. CDR3 DNA (partial): TGTGCCAGTACCCCTAGCGGGAGCTACAATGAG.

In this sample, this clone turned up many times. The CDR3 extends 3 residues past the end of the read, so its final part is completed from the germline J gene. The V and J genes are TRBV12-5 and TRBJ2-5, with D possibly being TRBD2 (6 bases). Between the trimmed V and J ends, which lost 5 bases and 2 bases, there was a span of 12 bases. In germline, CDR1 is LGHNT, CDR2 FRNRAP. The CDR3 is 14 amino acids. The CDR3 region is CASGPFGLQETQYF. The DNA read from the CDR3 is TGTGCTAGTGGTCCTTTCGGACTACAAGAGACC.

As regards this clone: The observed sequence ends 3 residues before the CDR3 terminus, with the missing tail filled in from the germline J gene. This chain uses TRBV19 with TRBJ2-7; 9 bases map to TRBD1. After removal of 6 bases from V and 6 bases from J, the junction contained 18 bases not matched to a gene. The V gene's germline CDR1 is LNHDA and CDR2 SQIVND (reference sequence). The CDR3 covers 17 residues. The CDR3 sequence is CASSPLLTGTGHSEQYF. The sequenced CDR3 bases are TGTGCCAGTAGCCCCCTTCTTACCGGGACAGGGCATTCCGAG.

This clone occurred many times. With the read ending 3 residues before the CDR3 end, the germline J gene is used to fill in that end. This chain connects TRBV2 to TRBJ2-2; 8 bases are shared with TRBD1. The CDR3 runs to 16 residues. Germline V CDR1 and CDR2: SNHLY, FYNNEI. With V trimmed by 5 bases and J by 1 base, 6 bases remained unmatched. The CDR3 sequence is CASSRSGTGNTGELFF. The CDR3 bases that were read are TGTGCCAGCAGTCGGTCCGGGACAGGGAACACCGGGGAG.

Remarks on this clone: The CDR3 is cut off 3 residues early in the read; its end comes from the germline J gene. The chain combines TRBV29-1 with TRBJ2-7; D ambiguous. The V gene lost 6 bases and the J gene lost 2 bases, with 11 bases spanning the gap. This CDR3 spans 12 amino acids. The germline V gene encodes CDR1 SQVTM and CDR2 ANQGSEA. CDR3 DNA (partial): TGCAGCGTAGCCCGAGACACCTACGAG. Protein sequence: CSVARDTYE. The CDR3 in its entirety is CSVARDTYEQYF.

This clone occurred many times. The read ends 3 residues shy of where the CDR3 ends; the end is completed using the germline J gene. V is TRBV29-1 and J is TRBJ2-3; 11 bases fit TRBD1. There are 14 residues in the CDR3. Per the germline V gene, CDR1 is SQVTM and CDR2 is ANQGSEA. With V trimmed by 6 bases and J by 3 bases, 5 bases remained unmatched. CDR3 amino acids: CSVRTGGKTDTQYF. Incomplete CDR3 DNA: TGCAGCGTGCGGACAGGGGGCAAGACAGATACG.

In this sample, this clone turned up many times. The observed sequence ends 3 residues before the CDR3 terminus, with the missing tail filled in from the germline J gene. This sequence joins TRBV2 and TRBJ1-1, with D hard to call. The CDR3 length is 14 residues. Deletions cut 7 bases from V and 0 bases from J, with 12 bases between. CDR1 and CDR2 (germline): SNHLY, FYNNEI. Partial CDR3 DNA: TGTGCCAGCAAATATGAACAGATGAACACTGAA. Its protein is CASKYEQMNTE. The full CDR3 is CASKYEQMNTEAFF. Using reference TRBV2 and TRBJ1-1 for the parts outside the CDR3, the full variable domain is EPEVTQTPSHQVTQMGQEVILRCVPISNHLYFYWYRQILGQKVEFLVSFYNNEISEKSEIFDDQFSVERPDGSNFTLKIRSTKLEDSAMYFCASKYEQMNTEAFFGQGTRLTVV.

This clone was observed many times. The read comes to an end 3 residues before the CDR3 does, leaving the germline J gene to fill in the end. V usage is TRBV19 and J usage is TRBJ1-2; the match to TRBD1 covers 8 bases. This CDR3 has 12 amino acids. Trimming cost V 6 bases and J 4 bases; bases outside gene matches: 1. Germline values: CDR1 LNHDA, CDR2 SQIVND (reference sequence). This chain's CDR3 is CASRDRAYGYTF. Incomplete CDR3 DNA: TGTGCCAGTAGGGACAGGGCCTATGGC.

This clone was seen a handful of times. The read ends 3 residues early relative to the CDR3; the germline J gene fills the gap. The rearrangement uses TRBV2 and TRBJ2-1; D is unresolved. This CDR3 comprises 12 residues. V was pared by 4 bases and J by 9 bases, with 10 bases between. CDR1 SNHLY and CDR2 FYNNEI come from the germline V gene. CDR3 sequence: CASSAGPAEQFF. The covered CDR3 bases are TGTGCCAGCAGTGCGGGTCCGGCTGAG.

This clone was counted ten times or more. The read is 3 residues too short to cover the CDR3 end, so that end is filled in from the germline J gene. The J gene is TRBJ1-5, the V gene TRBV30; D perhaps matches TRBD1 (6 bases). CDR1 is GTSNPN, CDR2 SVGIG, per germline (reference sequence). The CDR3 runs 11 residues. Partial CDR3 DNA: TGTGCCTGGAGCCTACAGGGACCC. It translates to CAWSLQGP. The full CDR3 reads CAWSLQGPQHF.

Comments on this clone: The read terminates 3 residues before the CDR3 end, so the remaining end is supplied by the germline J gene. This chain joins TRBV7-9 and TRBJ1-5; tentative D call: TRBD1 (5 bases). The germline V gene has CDR1 SEHNR and CDR2 FQNEAQ (reference sequence). The CDR3 totals 14 residues. With 2 bases removed from V and 7 bases from J, the gap between germline ends came to 12 bases. CDR3 protein: CASSLPGGGQPQHF. The part of the CDR3 DNA that was read is TGTGCCAGCAGCTTACCGGGGGGAGGGCAGCCC.

This clone has only a few counts. Sequencing ends 3 residues short of the CDR3 end; the germline J gene provides the rest. This chain connects TRBV7-9 to TRBJ1-6; no definite D call. Germline CDR1 and CDR2: SEHNR and FQNEAQ (reference sequence). Trimming pared 6 bases from V and 7 bases from J, leaving 13 bases between. This CDR3 spans 14 amino acids. The chain's CDR3 is CASSQRGGNSPLHF. The part of the CDR3 DNA that was read is TGTGCCAGCAGTCAACGTGGCGGCAATTCACCC.

This clone was detected only a few times. The read gets to within 3 residues of the CDR3 end, and the germline J gene fills in the rest. The V call is TRBV13, the J call TRBJ1-6; tentatively, D is TRBD1 (5 bases). Germline values: CDR1 PRHDT, CDR2 FYEKMQ (reference sequence). The V gene lost 1 base and the J gene lost 10 bases, with 8 bases spanning the gap. The CDR3 has 13 residues. CDR3 DNA, as far as it was read: TGTGCCAGCAGCTTAGTTTCAGGGTCACCC. This codes for CASSLVSGSP. The CDR3 as a whole reads CASSLVSGSPLHF.

This clone was recorded a few times. Coverage ceases 3 residues before the CDR3 finishes, and the germline J gene fills in the end. This chain joins TRBV7-8 and TRBJ2-1; 9 nucleotides agree with TRBD2. CDR1 and CDR2 from the germline V gene are SGHVS and FQNEAQ. The CDR3 is made up of 15 amino acids. V was pared by 2 bases and J by 7 bases, with 6 bases of the junction left unmatched. The DNA read from the CDR3 is TGTGCCAGCAGCTTACCCCTAGCGGGAAAAAATGAG. Amino acids: CASSLPLAGKNE. Given in full, the CDR3 is CASSLPLAGKNEQFF.

By share, this clone ranks as medium-sized (0.01 to 0.1%). From the germline J gene comes the end of the CDR3, since the read stops 3 residues before it. This chain connects TRBV29-1 to TRBJ1-1, with a possible D match to TRBD1 (6 bases). Trimming stripped 4 bases from V and 5 bases from J, with 8 bases between. The CDR3 totals 11 residues. Germline V gene lookup returns CDR1 SQVTM and CDR2 ANQGSEA. CDR3 bases read: TGCAGCGTTGGTAGGGGGACTGAA. Translated, it gives CSVGRGTE. The CDR3, in full, reads CSVGRGTEAFF.

The sample holds a few counts of this clone. The sequenced fragment ends 3 residues before the CDR3 boundary, so the rest is inferred from the germline J gene. The chain couples TRBV5-8 to TRBJ2-1, with a weak D call TRBD1 (6 bases). The CDR3 sequence is 13 residues long. Per germline, CDR1 SGHTS and CDR2 YDEGEE. V was cut by 5 bases and J by 4 bases, with 10 bases left in between. Partial CDR3 DNA: TGTGCCAGCAGGGGGACAACATACAATGAG. As protein: CASRGTTYNE. The complete CDR3 reads CASRGTTYNEQFF.

There are many counts of this clone. The read falls 3 residues short of the CDR3 end, and the missing part is taken from the germline J gene. V usage is TRBV2 and J usage is TRBJ2-2; possible D gene TRBD1, 5 bases. CDR1 and CDR2 (germline): SNHLY, FYNNEI. Trimming left V 8 bases short and J 4 bases short, with 23 bases between. The CDR3 has 17 amino acids. CDR3 sequence: CASSSSARAISTGELFF. The CDR3 DNA, read in part, is TGTGCCAGCTCCTCCTCGGCCAGGGCGATCTCCACCGGGGAG.

The table lists this clone with many counts. The sequenced fragment ends 3 residues before the CDR3 boundary, so the rest is inferred from the germline J gene. The V call is TRBV19, the J call TRBJ2-6; a weak D match, TRBD2 (5 bases). Germline V gene lookup returns CDR1 LNHDA and CDR2 SQIVND (reference sequence). V lost 2 bases and J lost 0, with 11 bases in between. The CDR3 consists of 17 residues. The sequenced CDR3 bases are TGTGCCAGTAGTATACCCGGGGTCAACTCTGGGGCCAACGTC. As protein: CASSIPGVNSGANV. The full CDR3 sequence reads CASSIPGVNSGANVLTF.

This clone was observed many times. The DNA ends 3 residues before the CDR3 does, and the rest of the CDR3 is filled in from the germline J gene. V gene TRBV20-1 combines with J gene TRBJ2-1; 7 bases line up with TRBD2. The CDR3 extends over 14 amino acids. The germline V gene encodes CDR1 DFQATT and CDR2 SNEGSKA (reference sequence). The V segment lost 3 bases and the J segment 2 bases; nucleotides outside the gene matches: 4. CDR3 DNA, as far as it was read: TGCAGTGCTAGTGGCGGACTAGCCTACAATGAG. It is translated as CSASGGLAYNE. The CDR3 as a whole reads CSASGGLAYNEQFF.

The CDR3 bases that were read are TGTGCCAGCTCACCACCGGGGAACGGGGGGTCCCCCAAAAACATT. It yields the protein CASSPPGNGGSPKNI. The CDR3 in its entirety is CASSPPGNGGSPKNIQYF. The V gene is TRBV18, the J gene TRBJ2-4, with 7 positions matching TRBD2. The read is 3 residues too short to cover the CDR3 end, so that end is filled in from the germline J gene. The germline CDR1 and CDR2 sequences are KGHSH and LQKENI. The V segment lost 0 bases and the J segment 2 bases; nucleotides outside the gene matches: 10. CDR3 length: 18 residues.

Points on this clone: The DNA ends 3 residues before the CDR3 does, and the rest of the CDR3 is filled in from the germline J gene. The chain joins TRBV20-1 to TRBJ2-7; TRBD2 aligns across 13 bases. The CDR3 length is 14 residues. Germline V gives CDR1 DFQATT, CDR2 SNEGSKA (reference sequence). V shed 6 bases, J shed 3 bases, and the junction held 5 bases outside the gene matches. CDR3 bases read: TGCAGTGCAACTAGCGGGAGGGGAGACTACGAG. Protein: CSATSGRGDYE. The full CDR3 protein reads CSATSGRGDYEQYF.

The table lists this clone with many counts. The read ends 3 residues before the CDR3 terminus; that terminus is restored from the germline J gene. V usage is TRBV18 and J usage is TRBJ1-5, with TRBD1 identical over 8 bases. Germline loops: CDR1 KGHSH, CDR2 LQKENI. V shed 3 bases, J shed 7 bases, and the junction held 5 bases outside the gene matches. This CDR3 region has 14 residues. Incomplete CDR3 DNA: TGTGCCAGCTCACCTTCGGACAGGGTCCAGCCC. It yields the protein CASSPSDRVQP. The complete CDR3 reads CASSPSDRVQPQHF.

This clone has ten or more counts. The DNA ends 3 residues before the CDR3 does, and the rest of the CDR3 is filled in from the germline J gene. The chain combines TRBV20-1 with TRBJ1-1; 7 bases align to TRBD1. The J segment lost 5 bases and the V segment lost 6 bases, leaving 6 bases of the junction unmatched. This CDR3 region has 12 residues. The germline CDR1 and CDR2 sequences are DFQATT and SNEGSKA (reference sequence). The CDR3 sequence: CSAAGGSTEAFF. Incomplete CDR3 DNA: TGCAGTGCGGCAGGGGGGAGTACTGAA.

The CDR3 loop reads CASSLGQVGNTIYF. The sequenced CDR3 bases are TGTGCCAGCAGCCTAGGACAGGTTGGGAACACC. The chain is built from TRBV7-2 and TRBJ1-3; 7 bases match TRBD1. The read ends 3 residues early relative to the CDR3; the germline J gene fills the gap. Germline CDR1 SGHTA, CDR2 FQGNSA. The CDR3 loop spans 14 amino acids. The V gene end was trimmed by 5 bases and the J gene end by 7 bases; junction bases not matched to a gene: 8.

This clone has just a few counts. The CDR3 extends 3 residues past the end of the read, so its final part is completed from the germline J gene. The chain has TRBV7-8 and TRBJ2-1, with 8 bases lining up with TRBD1. V trimming: 1 base; J trimming: 3 bases; junction bases outside the gene matches: 2. Germline V CDR1 and CDR2: SGHVS, FQNEAQ. The CDR3 loop spans 15 amino acids. The part of the CDR3 DNA that was read is TGTGCCAGCAGCTTAGAGGGACAGGACTACAATGAG. As protein: CASSLEGQDYNE. The full-length CDR3 reads as CASSLEGQDYNEQFF.

For this clone: The read terminates 3 residues before the CDR3 end, so the remaining end is supplied by the germline J gene. This rearrangement joins TRBV7-2 to TRBJ2-7; tentatively, D is TRBD1 (5 bases). The CDR3 length is 14 residues. Germline V gene lookup returns CDR1 SGHTA and CDR2 FQGNSA. Trimming removed 2 bases at V and 6 bases at J, with 14 bases between. The DNA read from the CDR3 is TGTGCCAGCAGCTTAACTGGTGTCAGGGCCGAG. Residues: CASSLTGVRAE. In full, the CDR3 reads CASSLTGVRAEQYF.

There are a few counts of this clone. The CDR3 protein is CSARDAHTHPQDEQYF. The covered CDR3 bases are TGCAGTGCTAGAGATGCCCACACCCACCCTCAGGACGAG. This chain links TRBV20-1 with TRBJ2-7; D unresolved. The CDR3 is cut off 3 residues early in the read; its end comes from the germline J gene. Germline values: CDR1 DFQATT, CDR2 SNEGSKA (reference sequence). Deletions cut 0 bases from V and 5 bases from J, with 20 bases between. This CDR3 is 16 amino acids long.

Remarks on this clone: The CDR3 end is not reached by the read, which stops 3 residues before it; the germline J gene fills it in. The chain joins TRBV6-1 to TRBJ2-1; 7 positions agree with TRBD2. The CDR3 covers 16 residues. The trim removed 4 bases at V and 4 bases at J, leaving 10 bases unmatched. The V gene's germline CDR1 is MNHNS and CDR2 SASEGT. The covered CDR3 bases are TGTGCCAGCAGTGGTTCCCGCGGGAGACGGTACAATGAG. It specifies CASSGSRGRRYNE. The whole CDR3 protein reads CASSGSRGRRYNEQFF.